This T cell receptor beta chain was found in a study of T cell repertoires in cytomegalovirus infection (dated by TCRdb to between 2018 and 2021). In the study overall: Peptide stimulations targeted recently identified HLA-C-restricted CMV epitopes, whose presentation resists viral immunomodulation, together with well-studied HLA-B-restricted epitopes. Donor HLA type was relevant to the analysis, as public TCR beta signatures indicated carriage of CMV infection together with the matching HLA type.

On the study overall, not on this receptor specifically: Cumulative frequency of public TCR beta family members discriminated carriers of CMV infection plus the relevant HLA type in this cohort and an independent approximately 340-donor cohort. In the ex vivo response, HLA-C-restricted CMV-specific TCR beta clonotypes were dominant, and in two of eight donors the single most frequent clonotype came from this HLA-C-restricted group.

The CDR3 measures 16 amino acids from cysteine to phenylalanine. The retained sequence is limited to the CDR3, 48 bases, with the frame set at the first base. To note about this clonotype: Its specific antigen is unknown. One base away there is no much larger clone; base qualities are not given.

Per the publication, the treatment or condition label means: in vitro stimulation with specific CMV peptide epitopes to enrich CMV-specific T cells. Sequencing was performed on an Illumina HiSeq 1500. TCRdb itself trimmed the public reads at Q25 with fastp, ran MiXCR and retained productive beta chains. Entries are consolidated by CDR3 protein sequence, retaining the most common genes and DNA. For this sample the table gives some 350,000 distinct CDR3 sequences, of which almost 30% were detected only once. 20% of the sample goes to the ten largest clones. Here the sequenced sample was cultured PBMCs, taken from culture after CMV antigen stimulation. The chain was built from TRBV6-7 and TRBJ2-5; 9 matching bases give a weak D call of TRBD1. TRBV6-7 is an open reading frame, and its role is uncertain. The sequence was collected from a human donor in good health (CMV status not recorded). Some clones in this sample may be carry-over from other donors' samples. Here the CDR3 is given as CWIRTGDPGGQETQYF. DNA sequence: TGTTGGATCCGGACAGGGGACCCGGGGGGGCAAGAGACCCAGTACTTC.